One and the same sample provided the 20 T cell receptor beta chains below, sequenced in a study of low-dose radiotherapy and immunotherapy resistance in tumors. Alpha and beta chains were covered, as first-strand cDNA relied on TRAV- and TRBV-specific primers. Both a constant-region primer and a V-primer adapter served to amplify TCRs across 15 to 20 PCR cycles. TCRdb re-called the reads through MiXCR, storing one row per CDR3 protein. Here the sample spans around 60,000 distinct CDR3 sequences, about a quarter being singletons. Time point in this sample: after trial treatment. Stated treatment: LDRT plus nivolumab, ipilimumab, low-dose cyclophosphamide and aspirin (RACIN trial). The source material was PBMCs, sampled after low-dose radiotherapy plus immunotherapy. All receptors derive from a male donor with prostate cancer.

In this sample, this clonotype turned up a few times. This sequence joins TRBV27 and TRBJ2-2, with D possibly matching TRBD1 (6 bases). This CDR3 spans 14 amino acids. V lost 5 bases and J 2 bases, leaving 9 bases between the germline ends. Germline CDR1 and CDR2: MNHEY and SMNVEV (reference sequence). CDR3 protein: CASSRTVNTGELFF. In DNA form, the CDR3 reads TGTGCCAGCAGTAGGACAGTAAACACCGGGGAGCTGTTTTTT.

In its sample, this clonotype was seen many times. V usage is TRBV11-2 and J usage is TRBJ1-2, with D unclear. V was cut by 0 bases and J by 4 bases, with 9 bases left in between. CDR1 is SGHAT, CDR2 FQNNGV, per germline. The CDR3 has 14 amino acids. This CDR3 is CASSLEASAYGYTF. CDR3 nucleotides: TGTGCCAGCAGCTTAGAAGCTTCCGCCTATGGCTACACCTTC.

To note about this clonotype: A read error may explain this, as a much larger clone is one base away. The chain couples TRBV27 to TRBJ1-6; 8 nucleotides match TRBD1. The germline CDR1 and CDR2 sequences are MNHEY and SMNVEV (reference sequence). The CDR3 is made up of 14 amino acids. The CDR3 nucleotides are TGTGCCAGCAGTTCGGACAGGGTTGGATCACCCATCCACTTT. Protein: CASSSDRVGSPIHF.

The chain is built from TRBV5-1 and TRBJ1-1; TRBD1 matches 7 bases. This CDR3 has 17 residues. V was clipped by 0 bases and J by 1 base; unmatched bases: 9. Per the germline V gene, CDR1 is SGHRS and CDR2 is YFSETQ. The CDR3 DNA follows: TGCGCCAGCAGCTTGGGTCTATTGGGACAGCAGAACACTGAAGCTTTCTTT. Translation gives CASSLGLLGQQNTEAFF.

This clonotype was counted ten times or more. V gene TRBV11-2 combines with J gene TRBJ2-2; D is tentatively TRBD1 or TRBD2 (6 bases each). CDR1 and CDR2 from the germline V gene are SGHAT and FQNNGV. V was shortened by 1 base and J by 4 bases, with 19 bases between the two germline ends. The CDR3 consists of 18 residues. CDR3 bases: TGTGCCAGCAGCTTAGGGGGGGCCCCAAGGTCGGGCACCGGGGAGCTGTTTTTT. Translated, it gives CASSLGGAPRSGTGELFF.

This clonotype was seen at least ten times. The chain recombines TRBV11-2 with TRBJ2-1; 9 nucleotides agree with TRBD2. Trimming removed 2 bases from V and 7 bases from J; junction bases left unmatched: 9. There are 16 residues in the CDR3. Germline lookup yields CDR1 SGHAT and CDR2 FQNNGV. DNA for the CDR3: TGTGCCAGCAGCTTACGACGCGGGAGGGCCGAAAATGAGCAGTTCTTC. The encoded protein is CASSLRRGRAENEQFF.

This clonotype was counted ten times or more. The CDR3 sequence is CSAPRGSGRGGETQYF. For the CDR3, the DNA is TGCAGTGCTCCCCGGGGTAGCGGGAGAGGGGGAGAGACCCAGTACTTC. The chain is built from TRBV20-1 and TRBJ2-5; 9 bases align to TRBD2. The V gene end was trimmed by 5 bases and the J gene end by 4 bases; junction bases not matched to a gene: 14. Per germline, CDR1 DFQATT and CDR2 SNEGSKA (reference sequence). The CDR3 spans 16 residues.

This clonotype was detected once. With a much larger clone just one base away, this may be a read error. V and J are TRBV7-3 and TRBJ2-1; 11 bases agree with TRBD2. The V gene end was trimmed by 7 bases and the J gene end by 8 bases; junction bases not matched to a gene: 10. CDR1 is SGHTA and CDR2 is FQGTGA in the germline V gene. CDR3 length: 15 residues. The CDR3 coding sequence is TGTGCCAGCAACTCCTCTAGCGGGGGGATACATGAGCAGTTCTTC. Its protein is CASNSSSGGIHEQFF.

This clonotype was counted ten times or more. The chain is built from TRBV3-1 and TRBJ2-7, with 16 bases fitting TRBD2. This CDR3 region has 19 residues. V lost 0 bases to trimming and J lost 3 bases; unmatched junction nucleotides: 8. In germline, CDR1 is LGHDT, CDR2 YNNKEL (reference sequence). CDR3 sequence: CASSQDRGLAGGRGYEQYF. The CDR3 DNA follows: TGTGCCAGCAGCCAAGATCGGGGACTAGCGGGAGGGCGCGGCTACGAGCAGTACTTC.

Many counts were recorded for this clonotype. CDR3 residues: CASSLDTQETQYF. CDR3 DNA: TGCGCCAGCAGCTTAGACACCCAAGAGACCCAGTACTTC. The chain carries TRBV5-1 and TRBJ2-5; D is ambiguous. V lost 2 bases, J lost 1 base, and 6 bases lay in between. Germline CDR1 is SGHRS and CDR2 is YFSETQ. The CDR3 is made up of 13 amino acids. Variable domain in full (rest from reference TRBV5-1 and TRBJ2-5): KAGVTQTPRYLIKTRGQQVTLSCSPISGHRSVSWYQQTPGQGLQFLFEYFSETQRNKGNFPGRFSGRQFSNSRSEMNVSTLELGDSALYLCASSLDTQETQYFGPGTRLLVL.

Details on this clonotype: It is unclear where the CDR3 begins or ends on the DNA, so no DNA is shown, and the CDR3 is as TCRdb lists it. This chain links TRBV3-1 with TRBJ1-4; no check of the table's D call, TRBD1, against the DNA was made. A total of 16 residues make up the CDR3, ends included. Germline V gene lookup returns CDR1 LGHDT and CDR2 YNNKEL (reference sequence). The CDR3 loop is CASSQRSGQSEKLFFF.

This clonotype was found many times. The genes are TRBV18 and TRBJ2-6, with 10 bases lining up with TRBD1. V lost 3 bases to trimming and J lost 0 bases; unmatched junction nucleotides: 5. Germline CDR1 reads KGHSH; CDR2 reads LQKENI. There are 18 residues in the CDR3. The CDR3 protein is CASSPGQGESSGANVLTF. The CDR3 DNA reads as TGTGCCAGCTCACCTGGACAGGGGGAGAGCTCTGGGGCCAACGTCCTGACTTTC. The full variable domain, its missing parts supplied by reference TRBV18 and TRBJ2-6, is NAGVMQNPRHLVRRRGQEARLRCSPMKGHSHVYWYRQLPEEGLKFMVYLQKENIIDESGMPKERFSAEFPKEGPSILRIQQVVRGDSAAYFCASSPGQGESSGANVLTFGAGSRLTVL.

The table lists this clonotype with many counts. The rearrangement uses TRBV7-2 and TRBJ2-3, with a tentative D call TRBD1 (5 bases). This CDR3 spans 12 amino acids. Trimming took 1 base from V and 9 from J, leaving 8 bases between them. Germline assignment: CDR1 SGHTA and CDR2 FQGNSA. Written as DNA, the CDR3 is TGTGCCAGCAGCTTAGATCAGGGCACGCAGTATTTT. Translated: CASSLDQGTQYF.

Remarks on this clonotype: This likely came from a read error, as a far larger clone is one base away. The chain recombines TRBV13 with TRBJ2-5; tentative D call: TRBD2 (7 bases). This CDR3 comprises 16 residues. CDR1 is PRHDT, CDR2 FYEKMQ, per germline (reference sequence). V was cut by 11 bases and J by 1 base, with 23 bases left in between. The CDR3 region has the DNA TGTGCCGGCAACTGGGGGGGGGCCGCGGGCCAAGAGACCCAGTACTTC. Residues: CAGNWGGAAGQETQYF.

J is TRBJ1-2 and V is TRBV14; D remains unclear. Germline-derived CDR1 and CDR2 are SGHDN and FVKESK. The CDR3 contains 17 residues. Trimming shortened V by 1 base and J by 0 bases, and 15 bases separated the two germline ends. CDR3 sequence (DNA): TGTGCCAGCAGCCAAGGGAGAATCGGGGTCTCTAACTATGGCTACACCTTC. Translation gives CASSQGRIGVSNYGYTF. Together with reference TRBV14 and TRBJ1-2, the CDR3 gives the full variable domain: EAGVTQFPSHSVIEKGQTVTLRCDPISGHDNLYWYRRVMGKEIKFLLHFVKESKQDESGMPNNRFLAERTGGTYSTLKVQPAELEDSGVYFCASSQGRIGVSNYGYTFGSGTRLTVV.

This clonotype was detected many times. The chain uses TRBV19 and TRBJ2-4, with 8 bases matching TRBD2. Unmatched junction bases numbered 6, after V lost 7 bases and J lost 1 base. This CDR3 contains 15 residues. Germline V gene data show CDR1 as LNHDA and CDR2 as SQIVND (reference sequence). Here the CDR3 reads CASTGGGSAKNIQYF. The CDR3 DNA reads TGTGCCAGTACGGGCGGGGGGTCTGCCAAAAACATTCAGTACTTC.

The gene calls are TRBV4-2 and TRBJ2-5; 9 positions match TRBD2. This CDR3 contains 14 residues. V was pared by 4 bases and J by 4 bases, with 4 bases of the junction left unmatched. Germline V gives CDR1 LGHNA, CDR2 YNFKEQ. The CDR3 nucleotides read TGTGCCAGCAGCCGAGGAGCGGGGGGAGAGACCCAGTACTTC. Protein: CASSRGAGGETQYF.

With respect to this clonotype: A far bigger clonotype differs at one base, so this is likely a read error. The V gene is TRBV28, the J gene TRBJ2-1; the D is unclear. The CDR3 runs 15 residues. V was cut by 4 bases and J by 10 bases, with 20 bases left in between. The germline CDR1 and CDR2 sequences are MDHEN and SYDVKM. The CDR3 sequence is CASSSGGPKSYEQFF. CDR3 coding DNA: TGTGCCAGCAGTTCAGGCGGACCCAAATCCTACGAGCAGTTCTTC.

This clonotype was seen ten or more times. The rearrangement joins TRBV4-1 to TRBJ1-2; 8 bases map to TRBD1. The CDR3 sequence is 14 residues long. The ends lost 4 bases at V and 1 base at J; junction bases unmatched: 2. Germline CDR1 MGHRA, CDR2 YSYEKL. CDR3 protein: CASSPTGVNYGYTF. The CDR3 coding sequence is TGCGCCAGCAGCCCGACAGGGGTTAACTATGGCTACACCTTC.

This clonotype showed up many times. V usage is TRBV14 and J usage is TRBJ1-1; D not certain. The CDR3 extends over 13 amino acids. V lost 4 bases and J lost 1, with 7 bases in between. Germline lookup yields CDR1 SGHDN and CDR2 FVKESK. The CDR3 DNA follows: TGTGCCAGCAGCCTAAAAAGGAACACTGAAGCTTTCTTT. Protein: CASSLKRNTEAFF.